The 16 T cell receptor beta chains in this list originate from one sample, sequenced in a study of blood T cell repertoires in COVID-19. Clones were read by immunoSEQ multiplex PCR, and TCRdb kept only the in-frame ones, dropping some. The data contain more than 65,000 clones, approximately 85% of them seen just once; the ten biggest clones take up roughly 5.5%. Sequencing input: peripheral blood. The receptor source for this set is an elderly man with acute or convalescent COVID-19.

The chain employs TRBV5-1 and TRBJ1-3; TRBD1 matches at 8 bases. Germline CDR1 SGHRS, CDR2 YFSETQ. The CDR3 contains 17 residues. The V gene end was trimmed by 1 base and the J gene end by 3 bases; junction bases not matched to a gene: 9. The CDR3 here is CASSLSTGGTLGNTIYF. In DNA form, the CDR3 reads TGCGCCAGCAGCTTGAGCACAGGGGGTACGCTTGGAAACACCATATATTTT.

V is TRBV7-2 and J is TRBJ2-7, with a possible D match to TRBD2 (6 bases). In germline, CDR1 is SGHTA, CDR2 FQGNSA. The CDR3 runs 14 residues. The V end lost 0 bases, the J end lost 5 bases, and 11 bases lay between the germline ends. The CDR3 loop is CASSLAGGRNEQYF. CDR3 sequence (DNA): TGTGCCAGCAGCTTAGCGGGGGGTAGAAACGAGCAGTACTTC.

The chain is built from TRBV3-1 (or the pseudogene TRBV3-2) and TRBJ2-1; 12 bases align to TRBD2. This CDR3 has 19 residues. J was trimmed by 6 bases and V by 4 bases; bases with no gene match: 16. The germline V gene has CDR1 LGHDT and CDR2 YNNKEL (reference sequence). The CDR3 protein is CASSPLSLGLAGRGNEQFF. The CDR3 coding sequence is TGTGCCAGCAGCCCACTATCACTCGGACTAGCGGGGAGGGGCAATGAGCAGTTCTTC.

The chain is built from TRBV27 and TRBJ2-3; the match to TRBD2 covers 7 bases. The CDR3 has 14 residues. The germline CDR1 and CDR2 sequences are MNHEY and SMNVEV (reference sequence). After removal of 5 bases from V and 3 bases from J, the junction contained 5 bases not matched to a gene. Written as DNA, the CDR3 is TGTGCCAGCAGTCGCGGGAGTAGGACAGATACGCAGTATTTT. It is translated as CASSRGSRTDTQYF.

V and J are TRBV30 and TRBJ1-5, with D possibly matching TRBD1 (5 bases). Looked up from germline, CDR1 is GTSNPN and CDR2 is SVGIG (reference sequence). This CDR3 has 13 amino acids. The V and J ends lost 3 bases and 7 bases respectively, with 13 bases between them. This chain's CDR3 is CAWSQRGGQPQHF. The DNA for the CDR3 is TGTGCCTGGAGCCAAAGGGGAGGACAGCCCCAGCATTTT.

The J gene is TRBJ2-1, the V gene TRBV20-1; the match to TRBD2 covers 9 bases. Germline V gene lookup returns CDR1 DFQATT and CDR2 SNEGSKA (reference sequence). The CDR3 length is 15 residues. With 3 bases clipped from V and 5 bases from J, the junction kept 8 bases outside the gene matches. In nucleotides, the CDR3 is TGCAGTGCTAGTCTTCTAGCGGGGCTCAACAATGAGCAGTTCTTC. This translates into CSASLLAGLNNEQFF.

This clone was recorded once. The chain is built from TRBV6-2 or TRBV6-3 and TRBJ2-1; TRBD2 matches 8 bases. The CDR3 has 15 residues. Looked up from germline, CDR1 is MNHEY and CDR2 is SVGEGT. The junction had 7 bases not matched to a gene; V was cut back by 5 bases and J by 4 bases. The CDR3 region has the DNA TGTGCCAGCAGTCCGAGCGGGAGAGGTTACAATGAGCAGTTCTTC. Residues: CASSPSGRGYNEQFF.

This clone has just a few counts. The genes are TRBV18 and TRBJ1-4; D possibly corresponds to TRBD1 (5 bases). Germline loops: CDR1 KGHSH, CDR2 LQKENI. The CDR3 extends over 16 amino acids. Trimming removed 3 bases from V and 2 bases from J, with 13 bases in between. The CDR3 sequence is CASSPRGIGTNEKLFF. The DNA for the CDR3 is TGTGCCAGCTCACCTCGGGGGATCGGCACTAATGAAAAACTGTTTTTT. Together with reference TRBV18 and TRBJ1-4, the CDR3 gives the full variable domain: NAGVMQNPRHLVRRRGQEARLRCSPMKGHSHVYWYRQLPEEGLKFMVYLQKENIIDESGMPKERFSAEFPKEGPSILRIQQVVRGDSAAYFCASSPRGIGTNEKLFFGSGTQLSVL.

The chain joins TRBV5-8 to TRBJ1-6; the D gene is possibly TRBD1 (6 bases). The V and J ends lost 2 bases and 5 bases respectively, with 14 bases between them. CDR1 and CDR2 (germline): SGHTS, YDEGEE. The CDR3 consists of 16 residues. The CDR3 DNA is TGTGCCAGCAGCTTAACAGGGACACGGAATAATTCACCCCTCCACTTT. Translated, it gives CASSLTGTRNNSPLHF.

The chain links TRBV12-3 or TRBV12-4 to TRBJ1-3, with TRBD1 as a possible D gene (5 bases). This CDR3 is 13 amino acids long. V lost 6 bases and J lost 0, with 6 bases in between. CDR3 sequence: CASRDSSGNTIYF. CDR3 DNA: TGTGCCAGCAGAGACAGCTCTGGAAACACCATATATTTT.

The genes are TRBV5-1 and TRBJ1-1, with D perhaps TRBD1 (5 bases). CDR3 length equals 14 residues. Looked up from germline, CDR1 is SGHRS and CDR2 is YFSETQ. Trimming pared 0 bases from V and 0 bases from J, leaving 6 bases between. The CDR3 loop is CASSLARVNTEAFF. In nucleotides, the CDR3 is TGCGCCAGCAGCTTGGCCAGGGTGAACACTGAAGCTTTCTTT.

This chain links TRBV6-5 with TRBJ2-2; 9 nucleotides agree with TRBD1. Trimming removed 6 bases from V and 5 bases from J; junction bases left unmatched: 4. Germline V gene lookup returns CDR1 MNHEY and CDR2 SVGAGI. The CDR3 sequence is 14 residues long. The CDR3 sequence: CASRDRGDTGELFF. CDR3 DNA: TGTGCCAGCAGGGACAGGGGAGATACCGGGGAGCTGTTTTTT.

This chain's CDR3 is CASSLTSGGLTDTQYF. DNA of the CDR3: TGTGCCAGCAGCCTCACTAGCGGGGGGCTCACAGATACGCAGTATTTT. The chain combines TRBV7-2 with TRBJ2-3, with 12 bases that match TRBD2. Looked up from germline, CDR1 is SGHTA and CDR2 is FQGNSA. The CDR3 runs to 16 residues. V shed 5 bases, J shed 2 bases, and the junction held 5 bases outside the gene matches.

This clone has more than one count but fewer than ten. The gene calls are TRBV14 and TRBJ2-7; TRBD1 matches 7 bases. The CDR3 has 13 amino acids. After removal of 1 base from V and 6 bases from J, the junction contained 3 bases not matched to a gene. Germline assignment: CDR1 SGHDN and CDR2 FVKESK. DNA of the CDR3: TGTGCCAGCAGCCAAGTCAAGGGGGCCGAGCAGTACTTC. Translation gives CASSQVKGAEQYF. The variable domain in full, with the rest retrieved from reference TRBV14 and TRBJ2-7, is EAGVTQFPSHSVIEKGQTVTLRCDPISGHDNLYWYRRVMGKEIKFLLHFVKESKQDESGMPNNRFLAERTGGTYSTLKVQPAELEDSGVYFCASSQVKGAEQYFGPGTRLTVT.

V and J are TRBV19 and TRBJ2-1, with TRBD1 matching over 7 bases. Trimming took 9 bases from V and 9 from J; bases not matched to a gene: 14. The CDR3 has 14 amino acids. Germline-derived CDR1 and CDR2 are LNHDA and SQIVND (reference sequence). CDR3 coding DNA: TGTGCCAGCCTATCAAACAGGGGAGCGAGTGAGCAGTTCTTC. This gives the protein CASLSNRGASEQFF. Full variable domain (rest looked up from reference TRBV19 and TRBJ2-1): DGGITQSPKYLFRKEGQNVTLSCEQNLNHDAMYWYRQDPGQGLRLIYYSQIVNDFQKGDIAEGYSVSREKKESFPLTVTSAQKNPTAFYLCASLSNRGASEQFFGPGTRLTVL.

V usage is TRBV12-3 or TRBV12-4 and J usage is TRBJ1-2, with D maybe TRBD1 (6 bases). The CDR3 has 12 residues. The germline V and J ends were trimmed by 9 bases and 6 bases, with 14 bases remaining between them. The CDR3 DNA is TGTGCCAGTTTTGTTGGGGGCGATGGCTACACCTTC. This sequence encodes CASFVGGDGYTF.